One T cell receptor beta chain is described in this entry. After removal of 0 bases from V and 15 bases from J, the junction contained 10 bases not matched to a gene. The CDR3 totals 14 residues. The germline CDR1 and CDR2 sequences are MNHEY and SVGEGT. Enrollment of patients from Seattle took place during active infection, with longitudinal follow-up. This sample is part of a study of blood T cell repertoires in COVID-19. Study overall: Sites across the United States, Italy and Spain contributed samples from acute and convalescent COVID-19. T cells, B-cell-depleted T cells, or PBMCs provided the cDNA or gDNA that served as material.

Per the study methods: Quantification of nucleated cells was approximated via reference gene primer amplification. Assay used: immunoSEQ multiplex PCR; TCRdb lists only in-frame clones, some missing. That table supplies the V and J calls and clone size; D and trimming were determined from the DNA. This sample carries approximately 210,000 clones, around 95% of them seen once, and the ten largest clones take approximately 0.8%. Sequencing used peripheral blood. The source of this sequence is a man aged 30-40 years with COVID-19, enrolled during active disease. This chain joins TRBV6-2 or TRBV6-3 and TRBJ2-1; 8 nucleotides match TRBD2. The CDR3: CASSYSGGASRMFF. The CDR3 DNA reads as TGTGCCAGCAGTTACTCCGGGGGGGCCTCCCGTATGTTCTTC.